The table lists the clone carrying this T cell receptor (beta chain) with many counts. The V end was cut by 6 bases, the J end by 2 bases, with 8 bases between. CDR3 length equals 12 residues. This specimen belongs to a study of T cells after yellow fever vaccination. One entry per CDR3 protein, called by TCRdb with MiXCR from the 5' RACE reads. The table has a few hundred thousand distinct CDR3 sequences, around 17% seen once. The starting material was PBMCs, obtained roughly 5 days after the first yellow fever vaccination. This chain uses TRBV12-3 or TRBV12-4 with TRBJ2-7; TRBD1 is a possible D gene (6 bases). The TCR sequence derives from a man aged 18 to 29 who received the YFV17D yellow fever vaccine. CDR3 loop: CASRRTAYEQYF. CDR3 DNA: TGTGCCAGCAGGCGGACAGCCTACGAGCAGTACTTC.